This is a list of T cell receptor beta chains from one sample in a study of T-cell memory formation after mild COVID-19. TCRdb independently ran MiXCR on the 5' RACE reads; one entry per CDR3 protein. The top ten clones hold around 13% of a sample with under 450,000 distinct CDR3 sequences, roughly a quarter of them seen once. The sequencing input was PBMCs or a T cell subset sorted from them (not recorded which). These receptors all come from an adult woman who had mild COVID-19 (a few samples of this study predate the infection). Cell type and time point are not known. The CDR3 runs from the conserved cysteine through the conserved F or W. The order of the fields is D gene, V gene, J gene, clone size, CDR3 DNA, CDR3 protein. The D gene is left open where the match is weak. Rows give clone size only sometimes, using once, few, many, or a class for an expanded clone.

d_call: -
v_call: TRBV7-2
j_call: TRBJ2-3
clone_size: -
cdr3_nt: TGTGCCAGCAGCCCCCGTGTAGCCACAGATACGCAGTATTTT
cdr3_aa: CASSPRVATDTQYF

d_call: -
v_call: TRBV7-9
j_call: TRBJ2-7
clone_size: -
cdr3_nt: TGTGCCAGCAGCTCCGCGAATCCGGGACACCGACCCTACGAGCAGTACTTC
cdr3_aa: CASSSANPGHRPYEQYF

d_call: -
v_call: TRBV4-3
j_call: TRBJ1-6
clone_size: few
cdr3_nt: TGCGCCAGCAGCCAAGATCCCCGGATTAATTCACCCCTCCACTTT
cdr3_aa: CASSQDPRINSPLHF

d_call: -
v_call: TRBV20-1
j_call: TRBJ2-7
clone_size: few
cdr3_nt: TGCAGTGCTCAAGGCAGGAGGTTCTCCTACGAGCAGTACTTC
cdr3_aa: CSAQGRRFSYEQYF

d_call: TRBD2
v_call: TRBV29-1
j_call: TRBJ2-7
clone_size: -
cdr3_nt: TGCAGCGTTGCTGGGAGGGGCTTCCGCGAGCAGTACTTC
cdr3_aa: CSVAGRGFREQYF

d_call: -
v_call: TRBV7-9
j_call: TRBJ2-1
clone_size: -
cdr3_nt: TGTGCCAGCAGCCCCACTAGCACTAATTACAATGAGCAGTTCTTC
cdr3_aa: CASSPTSTNYNEQFF

d_call: -
v_call: TRBV6-5
j_call: TRBJ1-6
clone_size: few
cdr3_nt: TGTGCCAGCAGTTGGCGGGAAGGGGATTCACCCCTCCACTTT
cdr3_aa: CASSWREGDSPLHF

d_call: -
v_call: TRBV4-2
j_call: TRBJ1-2
clone_size: -
cdr3_nt: TGTGCCAGCAGCCAAGACATTCCAGGGTACGGCTATGGCTACACCTTC
cdr3_aa: CASSQDIPGYGYGYTF

d_call: -
v_call: TRBV2
j_call: TRBJ1-5
clone_size: -
cdr3_nt: TGTGCCAGCAGTGCGGGGTTCCGAAATCAGCCCCAGCATTTT
cdr3_aa: CASSAGFRNQPQHF

d_call: -
v_call: TRBV6-5
j_call: TRBJ2-7
clone_size: many
cdr3_nt: TGTGCCAGCAGTTACAGATTTCCGGGGGCCTACGAGCAGTACTTC
cdr3_aa: CASSYRFPGAYEQYF

d_call: TRBD1
v_call: TRBV5-1
j_call: TRBJ2-3
clone_size: -
cdr3_nt: TGCGCCAGCAGCTTGGCCGGGACAGCAAGACAGTATTTT
cdr3_aa: CASSLAGTARQYF

d_call: -
v_call: TRBV5-5
j_call: TRBJ2-1
clone_size: many
cdr3_nt: -
cdr3_aa: CASSFGPGSGSYNEQFF

d_call: -
v_call: TRBV4-2
j_call: TRBJ1-5
clone_size: -
cdr3_nt: TGTGCCAGCAGCCAAGATTATGGGCATAATCAGCCCCAGCATTTT
cdr3_aa: CASSQDYGHNQPQHF

d_call: -
v_call: TRBV7-9
j_call: TRBJ2-3
clone_size: -
cdr3_nt: TGTGCCAGCAGCTCCTGGACGGTAGCCAACACAGATACGCAGTATTTT
cdr3_aa: CASSSWTVANTDTQYF

d_call: -
v_call: TRBV24-1
j_call: TRBJ2-1
clone_size: -
cdr3_nt: TGTGCCACCAGTGATTCGGGACCACTCGGAGAGCAGTTCTTC
cdr3_aa: CATSDSGPLGEQFF

d_call: -
v_call: TRBV20-1
j_call: TRBJ2-2
clone_size: -
cdr3_nt: TGCAGTGCTAGAGATCTCGGTAGCGGGGAGCTGTTTTTT
cdr3_aa: CSARDLGSGELFF

d_call: -
v_call: TRBV18
j_call: TRBJ1-4
clone_size: -
cdr3_nt: TGTGCCAGCTCACCACTACAGGGAAACGATGAAAAACTGTTTTTT
cdr3_aa: CASSPLQGNDEKLFF

d_call: -
v_call: TRBV12-3/TRBV12-4
j_call: TRBJ1-1
clone_size: -
cdr3_nt: TGTGCCATCTCTTATGGCGGGGTAGCTGAAGCTTTCTTT
cdr3_aa: CAISYGGVAEAFF

d_call: -
v_call: TRBV4-1
j_call: TRBJ2-1
clone_size: -
cdr3_nt: TGCGCCAGCAGCCAAGGAGGTAGGCTAGCAGAGCAGTTCTTC
cdr3_aa: CASSQGGRLAEQFF

d_call: -
v_call: TRBV5-1
j_call: TRBJ1-1
clone_size: few
cdr3_nt: TGCGCCAGCAGCCCCCCATCCAGAGGAGCCACTGAAGCTTTCTTT
cdr3_aa: CASSPPSRGATEAFF

d_call: TRBD2
v_call: TRBV29-1
j_call: TRBJ2-4
clone_size: -
cdr3_nt: TGCAGCGTCCTCGGACTAGTTCGGGCGCTGGCCAAAAACATTCAGTACTTC
cdr3_aa: CSVLGLVRALAKNIQYF

d_call: -
v_call: TRBV6-6
j_call: TRBJ2-7
clone_size: -
cdr3_nt: TGTGCCAGCAGTCTACGTATAGGGACCCACGAGCAGTACTTC
cdr3_aa: CASSLRIGTHEQYF

d_call: TRBD1
v_call: TRBV12-3/TRBV12-4
j_call: TRBJ1-5
clone_size: many
cdr3_nt: TGTGCCAGCAGGGCTGGACAGGGGGAGGGTCAGCCCCAGCATTTT
cdr3_aa: CASRAGQGEGQPQHF

d_call: TRBD1
v_call: TRBV20-1
j_call: TRBJ1-5
clone_size: -
cdr3_nt: TGCAGTGCTATTAGGCAGGGGGCTTTGAGCAATCAGCCCCAGCATTTT
cdr3_aa: CSAIRQGALSNQPQHF

d_call: -
v_call: TRBV7-8
j_call: TRBJ2-2
clone_size: -
cdr3_nt: TGTGCCAGCAGCCAGACAGGGAACACCGGGGAGCTGTTTTTT
cdr3_aa: CASSQTGNTGELFF

d_call: -
v_call: TRBV12-5
j_call: TRBJ2-1
clone_size: -
cdr3_nt: TGTGCTAGTGGAACAGGTTCCAAATACAATGAGCAGTTCTTC
cdr3_aa: CASGTGSKYNEQFF

d_call: TRBD1
v_call: TRBV4-3
j_call: TRBJ2-3
clone_size: -
cdr3_nt: TGCGCCAGCAGCCAAGATCTCGGACAGGCGCGAGATACGCAGTATTTT
cdr3_aa: CASSQDLGQARDTQYF

d_call: TRBD2
v_call: TRBV7-2
j_call: TRBJ2-5
clone_size: few
cdr3_nt: TGTGCCAGCAGCTGGGAAGCGGGAGGGCGGGAGACCCAGTACTTC
cdr3_aa: CASSWEAGGRETQYF

d_call: -
v_call: TRBV5-1
j_call: TRBJ1-5
clone_size: -
cdr3_nt: TGCGCCAGCAGCTTGGGGGCGGAGGGTTTACCCCAGCATTTT
cdr3_aa: CASSLGAEGLPQHF

d_call: -
v_call: TRBV29-1
j_call: TRBJ1-1
clone_size: -
cdr3_nt: TGCAGCGTTGAGGGGGTGGGTACTGAAGCTTTCTTT
cdr3_aa: CSVEGVGTEAFF